This T cell receptor (beta chain) was observed in a study of blood T cell repertoires in COVID-19 (dated by TCRdb to between 2020 and 2021). About the investigation overall: The collaborator samples originated in the United States, Italy and Spain and spanned the acute and convalescent phases of COVID-19. The prospective study material was composed of cDNA or gDNA derived from T cells, B-cell-depleted T cells, or PBMCs. Subjects who had been exposed to COVID-19, were actively infected with it, or had recovered from it provided the deeply sampled blood TCRbeta repertoires that made up the dataset. A freely available public database, intended as a resource for researchers studying the immune response to SARS-CoV-2, is where the repertoires were released. Samples were obtained from the ongoing ImmuneRACE study (first 160 participants) and from 1,000 to 1,500 subjects provided by 6 global collaborators. Nearly every sample came with metadata listing a de-identified subject ID, COVID-19 status, age in years and sex. Where HLA class I and class II types were available, the types were taken from metadata supplied by the sample provider, not from assay-based typing. The investigation overall reported the following: The quantity of clinical and demographic metadata differed by source and by participant and was supplied without curation.

Each collaborating institution followed its own protocols to collect whole blood in K2EDTA tubes. For TCRbeta analysis, collaborator samples were shipped as frozen whole blood, as isolated PBMCs, or as DNA extracted from either sample type. TCRbeta CDR3 regions were amplified from genomic DNA using the immunoSEQ Assay, a bias-controlled multiplex PCR. In the original analysis: The number of nucleated cells in each sample was estimated by amplification of reference gene primers within the assay. To quantify the absolute abundance of each unique TCRbeta CDR3 rearrangement, sequence reads were collapsed and filtered. For each sample, productive Simpson clonality was calculated as the square root of Simpson's diversity index over productive rearrangements. This immuneACCESS table, as held by TCRdb, lists in-frame sequences with V and J called but not all clones. Of the missing ones, under half trace to an unresolved V gene in checked studies; the others have no known cause. V and J calls and clone size are as listed in that table; D and trimming were resolved from the DNA. Across this sample there are just over 300,000 clones, with 75% to 90% seen only once. The ten top clones hold approximately 2.2% of the sample.

Note on this clone: This clone's antigen is unknown. No clone much larger than this one lies a single base away; base qualities are absent.

Its CDR3 holds 16 amino acids, cysteine through phenylalanine. The CDR3 DNA has 48 bases and is translated from base 1. Trimming takes 5 bases from V and 2 bases from J, and the germline ends sit 14 bases apart. Per the germline V gene, SGHDT is the CDR1 and YYEEEE is the CDR2. Material for sequencing was peripheral blood. This receptor chain uses TRBV5-6 and TRBJ2-6, and the D gene may be TRBD2, 5 bases matching. The source is a man between 18 and 29 years old with active or convalescent COVID-19. The nucleotide sequence is given as TGTGCCAGCAGACTACTAGAGTGGGCTGGGGCCAACGTCCTGACTTTC. Translation gives CASRLLEWAGANVLTF.